This T cell receptor (beta chain) appears in the sequencing data of a study of T cell responses to AZD1222 COVID-19 vaccine. CDR3 length equals 14 residues. Germline CDR1 SGHTA, CDR2 FQGTGA. V was pared by 0 bases and J by 5 bases, with 2 bases of the junction left unmatched. Data came from immunoSEQ multiplex PCR; TCRdb stores just in-frame clones and leaves some out. The sample consists of just over 65,000 clones, more than 85% of them appearing once. V usage is TRBV7-3 and J usage is TRBJ1-1; 8 bases are shared with TRBD1. The sequence derives from an adult in good health. The sequencing used peripheral blood, collected on day 0 of AZD1222 vaccination. The CDR3: CASSLTDRGTEAFF. The CDR3 coding sequence is TGTGCCAGCAGCTTAACCGACAGGGGTACTGAAGCTTTCTTT.